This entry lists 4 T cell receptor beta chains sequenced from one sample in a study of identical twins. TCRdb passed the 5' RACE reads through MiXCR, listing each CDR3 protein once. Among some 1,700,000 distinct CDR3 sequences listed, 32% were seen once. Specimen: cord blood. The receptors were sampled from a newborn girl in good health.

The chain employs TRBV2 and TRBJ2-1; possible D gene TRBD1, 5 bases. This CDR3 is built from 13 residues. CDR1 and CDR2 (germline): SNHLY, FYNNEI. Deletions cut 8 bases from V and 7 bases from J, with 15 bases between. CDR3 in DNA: TGTGCCAGCGGGCAGGGTCCTTGGAATGAGCAGTTCTTC. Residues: CASGQGPWNEQFF.

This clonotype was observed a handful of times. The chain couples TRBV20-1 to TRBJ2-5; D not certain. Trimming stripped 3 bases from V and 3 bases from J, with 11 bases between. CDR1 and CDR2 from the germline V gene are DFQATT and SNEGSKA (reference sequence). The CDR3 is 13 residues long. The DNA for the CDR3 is TGCAGTGCTAGCGAATACTCGGAAGAGACCCAGTACTTC. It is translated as CSASEYSEETQYF.

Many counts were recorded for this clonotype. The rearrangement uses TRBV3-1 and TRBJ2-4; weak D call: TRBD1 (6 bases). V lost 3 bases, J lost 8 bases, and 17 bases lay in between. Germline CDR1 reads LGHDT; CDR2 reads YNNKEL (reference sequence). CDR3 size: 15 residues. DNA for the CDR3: TGTGCCAGCAGCCACCGCGGACAGAAAAGAGACATTCAGTACTTC. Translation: CASSHRGQKRDIQYF.

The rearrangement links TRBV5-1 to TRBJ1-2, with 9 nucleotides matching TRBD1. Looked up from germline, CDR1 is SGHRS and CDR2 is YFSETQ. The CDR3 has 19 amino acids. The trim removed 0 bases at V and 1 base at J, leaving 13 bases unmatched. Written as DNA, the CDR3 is TGCGCCAGCAGCTTGGTTCGACGGACAGGGGTAGGAGTTAACTATGGCTACACCTTC. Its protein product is CASSLVRRTGVGVNYGYTF.